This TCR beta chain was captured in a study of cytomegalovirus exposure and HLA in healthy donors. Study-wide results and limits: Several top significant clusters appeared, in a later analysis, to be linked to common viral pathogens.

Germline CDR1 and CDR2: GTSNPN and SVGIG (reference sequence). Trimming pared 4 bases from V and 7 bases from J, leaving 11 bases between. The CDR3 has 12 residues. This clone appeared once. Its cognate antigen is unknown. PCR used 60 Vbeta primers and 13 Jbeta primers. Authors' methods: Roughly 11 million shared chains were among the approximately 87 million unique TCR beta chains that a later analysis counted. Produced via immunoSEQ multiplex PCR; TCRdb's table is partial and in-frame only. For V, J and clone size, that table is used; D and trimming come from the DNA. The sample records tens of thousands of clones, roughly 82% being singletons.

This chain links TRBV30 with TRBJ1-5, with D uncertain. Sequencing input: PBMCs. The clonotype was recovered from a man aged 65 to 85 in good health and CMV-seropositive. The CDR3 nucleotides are TGTGCCTGGACTATCGGCGGGCAGCCCCAGCATTTT. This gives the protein CAWTIGGQPQHF.